This T cell receptor beta chain was sequenced for a study of T cell responses to AZD1222 COVID-19 vaccine. Looking at the study overall: Second-dose timings of about 4 or about 12 weeks were pooled. Points from the study as a whole: An increase in Spike-specific TCR breadth and depth was observed after two AZD1222 doses.

V shed 3 bases and J shed 2 bases, with 13 bases lying between them. From germline, CDR1 is SGDLS and CDR2 YYNGEE. The CDR3 is 15 residues long. Profiled with immunoSEQ multiplex PCR; TCRdb holds only in-frame clones, not every one. The profile shows 55,000 to 75,000 clones, more than 70% of them singletons. Turning to this clone: Its antigen is still unknown.

J is TRBJ2-3 and V is TRBV9, with D perhaps matching TRBD1 (5 bases). Sequenced material: peripheral blood, taken on day 0 of AZD1222 vaccination. The source of this sequence is an adult in good health. CDR3 amino acids: CASSGGPRNTDTQYF. The CDR3 DNA reads TGTGCCAGCAGCGGGGGCCCAAGAAACACAGATACGCAGTATTTT.